A selection of T cell receptor beta chains follows, all from one sample in a study of Graves' ophthalmopathy and Graves' hyperthyroidism. TCRdb called the multiplex PCR reads again in MiXCR, with one record for every CDR3 protein. Of over 40,000 distinct CDR3 sequences listed, about 50% are singletons. Sequencing was carried out using peripheral blood. The receptor set was obtained from an adult man with Graves' ophthalmopathy. Each CDR3 is given with its conserved first and last residue. D genes are given only for firm matches. Some rows mark clone size as missing; the rest say once, few, many or name a class of expanded clone.

j_call d_call clone_size v_call cdr3_aa cdr3_nt
TRBJ2-5 NA NA TRBV9 CASSLQGGRGETQYF TGTGCCAGCAGCCTCCAGGGGGGAAGGGGTGAGACCCAGTACTTC
TRBJ2-3 TRBD2 few TRBV3-1 CASGGGASDTQYF TGTGCCAGCGGCGGGGGGGCCTCAGATACGCAGTATTTT
TRBJ2-3 TRBD1 many TRBV6-1 CASSEVSNGQGGTDTQYF TGTGCCAGCAGTGAAGTCTCCAATGGACAGGGGGGCACAGATACGCAGTATTTT
TRBJ2-3 NA few TRBV5-1 CASSLPGQTDTQYF TGCGCTAGCAGCTTGCCCGGTCAAACAGATACGCAGTATTTT
TRBJ1-2 NA NA TRBV19 CASRSYGYTF TGTGCCAGTAGATCCTATGGCTACACCTTC
TRBJ2-3 TRBD2 many TRBV5-8 CASSLGRLAGVDTQYF TGTGCCAGCAGCTTGGGACGACTAGCGGGGGTGGATACGCAGTATTTT
TRBJ1-4 NA medium-sized TRBV10-2 CASSQATNEKLFF TGCGCCAGCAGTCAGGCAACTAATGAAAAACTGTTTTTT
TRBJ2-7 NA once TRBV29-1 CSRPTGFLREQYF TGCAGCAGACCGACAGGATTTCTACGAGAACAGTACTTC
TRBJ1-1 NA many TRBV19 CASSIVRGQREAFF TGTGCCAGTAGTATAGTCCGGGGACAACGAGAAGCTTTCTTT
TRBJ2-7 TRBD2 once TRBV7-2 CASSPLAGEQYF TGTGCCAGCAGCCCACTAGCGGGGGAGCAGTACTTC
TRBJ1-5 NA NA TRBV20-1 CSANDPQQPQHF TGCAGTGCTAATGATCCCCAGCAGCCCCAGCATTTT
TRBJ1-5 NA NA TRBV7-8 CASSLGQNQPQHF TGTGCCAGCAGCTTAGGCCAAAATCAGCCCCAGCATTTT
TRBJ1-5 NA NA TRBV12-3/TRBV12-4 CASSFRFGLQPQHF TGTGCCAGCAGTTTTAGGTTCGGGCTTCAGCCCCAGCACTTT
TRBJ2-3 NA few TRBV5-4 CASSANGDTQYF TGTGCCAGCAGCGCCAACGGGGATACGCAGTATTTT
TRBJ1-1 NA many TRBV5-1 CASRLGLNTEAFF TGCGCCAGCAGACTAGGGTTGAACACTGAAGCTTTCTTT
TRBJ2-1 TRBD2 many TRBV12-3/TRBV12-4 CASSGTRGGPSYNEQFF TGTGCCAGCAGTGGGACTCGCGGGGGTCCCTCCTACAATGAGCAGTTCTTC
TRBJ2-7 TRBD2 NA TRBV7-8 CASSLGLAGEVEQYF TGTGCCAGCAGCTTAGGGCTAGCGGGAGAGGTGGAGCAGTACTTC
TRBJ2-1 TRBD2 NA TRBV30 CAWSPRRAGGNEQFF TGTGCCTGGAGTCCCCGGCGGGCGGGGGGCAATGAGCAGTTCTTC
TRBJ1-6 NA NA TRBV20-1 CSALYRDTYNSPLHF TGCAGTGCCCTATACCGGGACACCTATAATTCACCCCTCCACTTT
TRBJ2-7 TRBD1 many TRBV5-1 CASSRGQGSYEQYF TGCGCCAGCAGCCGGGGACAGGGAAGTTACGAGCAGTACTTC
TRBJ2-6 NA NA TRBV7-6 CASSQGSNTEAF TGTGCCAGCAGCCAGGGGAGCAACACTGAAGCTTTC
TRBJ1-2 TRBD1 NA TRBV5-6 CASSSGQVYGYTF TGTGCCAGCAGCAGCGGACAGGTCTATGGCTACACCTTC
TRBJ2-1 NA once TRBV7-3 CASSPGGANNEQFF TGTGCCAGCAGCCCAGGGGGGGCGAACAATGAGCAGTTCTTC
TRBJ2-3 TRBD1 NA TRBV7-2 CASSTRQGGDTQYF TGTGCCAGCAGCACAAGACAGGGGGGAGATACGCAGTATTTT
TRBJ2-3 TRBD2 few TRBV10-3 CAISFGLESTDTQYF TGTGCCATCAGCTTCGGACTAGAGTCTACAGATACGCAGTATTTT
TRBJ2-3 NA NA TRBV7-3 CACSLTNAGAGRGTDTQYF TGTGCCTGCAGCTTAACCAACGCTGGGGCAGGGAGGGGGACAGATACGCAGTATTTT
TRBJ1-3 TRBD1 many TRBV10-2 CASSERQGLVGNTIYF TGCGCCAGCAGTGAGCGACAGGGGCTAGTGGGAAACACCATATATTTT
TRBJ1-2 NA many TRBV28 CASLGGGRNGYTF TGTGCCAGCCTTGGGGGGGGGAGAAATGGCTACACCTTC
TRBJ1-3 NA many TRBV6-5 CASSYGGDTIYF TGTGCCAGCAGTTACGGGGGGGACACCATATATTTT
TRBJ1-5 NA NA TRBV19 CASSAGTAFNQPQHF TGTGCCAGTAGTGCCGGGACGGCTTTCAATCAGCCCCAGCATTTT
TRBJ2-1 NA NA TRBV7-9 CASSLIVSGTNEQFF TGTGCCAGCAGCTTGATAGTGTCGGGAACGAATGAGCAGTTCTTC
TRBJ2-3 TRBD2 NA TRBV20-1 CSAPGGADNEQYF TGCAGTGCACCCGGGGGGGCCGACAATGAGCAGTATTTT
TRBJ2-7 TRBD2 few TRBV7-8 CASSRLAGGFEQYF TGTGCCAGCAGCCGACTAGCGGGAGGGTTCGAGCAGTACTTC
TRBJ2-3 NA NA TRBV20-1 CSARDQTGGDTQYF TGCAGTGCTAGAGATCAAACTGGTGGAGATACGCAGTATTTT
TRBJ1-2 NA many TRBV28 CASSPGTSNYGYTF TGTGCCAGCAGTCCCGGGACATCTAACTATGGCTACACCTTC
TRBJ2-7 TRBD1 NA TRBV20-1 CSAETGTYEQYF TGCAGTGCCGAGACAGGGACCTACGAGCAGTACTTC
TRBJ2-7 TRBD1 NA TRBV4-1 CASRDFSDRVEQYF TGCGCCAGCAGAGACTTCTCGGACAGGGTCGAGCAGTACTTC
TRBJ1-3 NA many TRBV5-1 CASSWGDIRSGNTIYF TGCGCCAGCAGCTGGGGGGACATCCGCTCTGGAAACACCATATATTTT
TRBJ2-1 TRBD2 NA TRBV20-1 CSARQLAGDYNEQFF TGCAGTGCTAGGCAACTAGCGGGGGACTACAATGAGCAGTTCTTC
TRBJ1-1 NA medium-sized TRBV29-1 CSVGMNTEAFF TGCAGCGTCGGAATGAACACTGAAGCTTTCTTT
TRBJ2-2 TRBD2 many TRBV11-3 CASSQEAGVNTGELFF TGTGCCAGCAGCCAGGAGGCGGGGGTGAACACCGGGGAGCTGTTTTTT
TRBJ2-4 NA NA TRBV3-1 CASSSSGAKNIQYF TGTGCCAGCAGCTCCTCGGGAGCCAAAAACATTCAGTACTTC
TRBJ2-7 TRBD1 many TRBV6-1 CASSEAPGGFSYEQYF TGTGCCAGCAGTGAAGCGCCAGGGGGTTTCTCATACGAGCAGTACTTC
TRBJ2-7 TRBD2 NA TRBV7-2 CASSLLLAGGLIIYEQYF TGTGCCAGCAGCTTATTACTAGCGGGAGGGCTTATCATCTACGAGCAGTACTTC
TRBJ2-3 TRBD1 NA TRBV20-1 CSAPSRGRTDTQYF TGCAGTGCTCCCTCCAGGGGGCGCACAGATACGCAGTATTTT
TRBJ2-7 NA NA TRBV7-2 CASSLEGIYEQYF TGTGCCAGCAGCTTAGAGGGAATCTACGAGCAGTACTTC